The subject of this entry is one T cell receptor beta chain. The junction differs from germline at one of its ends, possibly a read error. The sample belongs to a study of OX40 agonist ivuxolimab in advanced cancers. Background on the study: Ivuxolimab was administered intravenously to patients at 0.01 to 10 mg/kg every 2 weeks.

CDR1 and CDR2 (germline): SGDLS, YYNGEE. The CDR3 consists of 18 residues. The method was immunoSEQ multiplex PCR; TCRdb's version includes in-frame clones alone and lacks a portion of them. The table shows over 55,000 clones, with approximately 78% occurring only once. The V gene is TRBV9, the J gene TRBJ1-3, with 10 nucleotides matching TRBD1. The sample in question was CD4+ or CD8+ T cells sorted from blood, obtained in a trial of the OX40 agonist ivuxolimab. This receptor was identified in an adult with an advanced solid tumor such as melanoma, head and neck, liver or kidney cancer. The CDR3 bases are TGTGCCAGCAGCGTAGCCTCGGGACAGGGGACCTCTGGAAACACCACATATTTT. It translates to CASSVASGQGTSGNTTYF.